This T cell receptor (beta chain) was identified in a study of Graves' ophthalmopathy and Graves' hyperthyroidism. In the study overall: Hyperthyroidism was classified as stable if no ophthalmopathy occurred within 18 months of follow-up. Study conclusions and caveats: The model predicted progression of ophthalmopathy with a sensitivity of roughly 66%, and its specificity was around 72%. Detected in blood as well were most expanded thyroid clonotypes with frequency above 0.001.

CDR1 is SQVTM and CDR2 is ANQGSEA in the germline V gene. V dropped 2 bases and J dropped 5 bases, with 9 bases sitting between them. The CDR3 has 13 amino acids. Thyroid ultrasound, orbital computed tomography, TRAb, serum thyroxine and clinical symptoms formed the basis of diagnosis. Worth noting for this clonotype: Its target is not known.

The authors amplified TCR beta CDR3 regions, and they did so from RNA transcripts for repertoire sequencing. HTBI primers primed a first-round RT-PCR, and a second-round multiplex PCR followed. TCRdb called the multiplex PCR reads again in MiXCR, with one record for every CDR3 protein. The repertoire holds approximately 1.2 million distinct CDR3 sequences, with roughly 35% as singletons. The rearrangement links TRBV29-1 to TRBJ2-2; D remains unclear. The clonotype was recovered from an adult man with Graves' hyperthyroidism. Sequenced material: peripheral blood or thyroid tissue (not recorded which). The CDR3 sequence: CSVEKGRTGELFF. The DNA of the CDR3 is TGCAGCGTTGAAAAGGGTCGAACCGGGGAGCTGTTTTTT.